Listed below are T cell receptor beta chains from one sample, sequenced in a study of blood T cell repertoires in COVID-19. Clones were read by immunoSEQ multiplex PCR, and TCRdb kept only the in-frame ones, dropping some. This table has around 110,000 clones, roughly four fifths appearing once. Sequenced sample: peripheral blood. These receptors were taken from a man between 65 and 80 years old with active or convalescent COVID-19. Each CDR3 is given with its conserved first and last residue. D genes are given only for firm matches. Size is stated for part of the rows, as once, few or many counts, or as a class when the clone is expanded.

>TRBJ1-1|-|-|TRBV9
CASSPLEGLNTEAFF
TGTGCCAGCAGCCCCCTCGAGGGTCTGAACACTGAAGCTTTCTTT
>TRBJ2-5|-|once|TRBV4-2
CASSQVASEQETQYF
TGTGCCAGCAGCCAAGTGGCCAGCGAACAAGAGACCCAGTACTTC
>TRBJ2-7|-|-|TRBV6-2/TRBV6-3
CASSYSTGSTYEQYF
TGTGCCAGCAGTTACTCGACAGGTAGTACATACGAGCAGTACTTC
>TRBJ1-2|TRBD1|once|TRBV9
CASSVGQGYGYTF
TGTGCCAGCAGCGTTGGACAGGGGTATGGCTACACCTTC
>TRBJ2-1|-|-|TRBV12-3/TRBV12-4
CASSFAGNEQFF
TGTGCCAGCAGTTTCGCAGGGAATGAGCAGTTCTTC
>TRBJ2-1|TRBD1|few|TRBV11-3
CASSLAGTGNNEQFF
TGTGCCAGCAGCTTAGCCGGGACAGGTAACAATGAGCAGTTCTTC
>TRBJ2-3|TRBD2|-|TRBV7-3
CASSLGSGRDTQYF
TGTGCCAGCAGCCTCGGTAGCGGGAGGGATACGCAGTATTTT
>TRBJ2-2|-|-|TRBV10-2
CASSEMLRGGSGGELFF
TGCGCCAGCAGTGAGATGTTGCGAGGGGGTTCGGGCGGGGAGCTGTTTTTT
>TRBJ1-2|-|-|TRBV29-1
CSVAAGGSGYTF
TGCAGCGTTGCTGCGGGGGGATCCGGCTACACCTTC
>TRBJ2-3|TRBD1|-|TRBV5-5
CASSRQGLTDTQYF
TGTGCCAGCAGCAGACAGGGATTGACAGATACGCAGTATTTT
>TRBJ2-1|-|-|TRBV5-8
CASSLIGGGSSYNEQFF
TGTGCCAGCAGCTTGATCGGGGGAGGTAGCTCCTACAATGAGCAGTTCTTC
>TRBJ2-7|TRBD1|-|TRBV2
CASSEEGQGADEQYF
TGTGCCAGCAGTGAAGAGGGACAGGGGGCAGACGAGCAGTACTTC
>TRBJ1-5|-|-|TRBV4-3
CASSQERSGSHQPQHF
TGCGCCAGCAGCCAAGAACGGTCAGGGTCCCATCAGCCCCAGCATTTT
>TRBJ1-3|-|-|TRBV9
CASSVEPKLTGNTIYF
TGTGCCAGCAGCGTAGAACCAAAGCTTACTGGAAACACCATATATTTT
>TRBJ1-5|-|-|TRBV7-2
CASSLGSSRGNQPQHF
TGTGCCAGCAGCTTGGGTTCGTCACGGGGCAATCAGCCCCAGCATTTT
>TRBJ1-1|TRBD1|-|TRBV4-1
CASSPKTGGGQMNTEAFF
TGCGCCAGCAGCCCTAAGACAGGGGGCGGGCAGATGAACACTGAAGCTTTCTTT
>TRBJ1-1|TRBD1|-|TRBV2
CASSGDRGGWTEAFF
TGTGCCAGCAGTGGCGACAGGGGAGGATGGACTGAAGCTTTCTTT
>TRBJ1-1|-|-|TRBV11-3
CASGANSPTEAFF
TGTGCCAGCGGCGCTAACAGTCCGACTGAAGCTTTCTTT
>TRBJ1-2|-|-|TRBV20-1
CSASLGDGYTF
TGCAGTGCTAGTTTAGGGGATGGCTACACCTTC
>TRBJ2-1|TRBD1|few|TRBV20-1
CSAGQGGEQFF
TGCAGTGCAGGACAGGGGGGTGAGCAGTTCTTC
>TRBJ1-1|-|-|TRBV14
CASSPLGTAGNTEAFF
TGTGCCAGCAGCCCCCTGGGCACAGCCGGGAACACTGAAGCTTTCTTT
>TRBJ1-1|-|-|TRBV9
CASSVGGHTEAFF
TGTGCCAGCAGCGTCGGCGGGCACACTGAAGCTTTCTTT
>TRBJ2-7|TRBD2|-|TRBV2
CASSTSGSSSAEQYF
TGTGCCAGCAGTACAAGCGGGAGTTCTTCCGCCGAGCAGTACTTC
>TRBJ2-3|-|-|TRBV27
CASSLFGQYTQYF
TGTGCCAGCAGTTTATTTGGGCAATATACGCAGTATTTT
>TRBJ1-5|-|-|TRBV6-6
CASSYGGSDQPQHF
TGTGCCAGCAGTTACGGGGGGTCCGATCAGCCCCAGCATTTT
>TRBJ2-5|TRBD2|-|TRBV3-1/TRBV3-2
CASSTQTSGGLETQYF
TGTGCCAGCAGCACCCAGACTAGCGGGGGGTTGGAGACCCAGTACTTC
>TRBJ1-2|TRBD1|-|TRBV5-1
CASSPRTGNGYTF
TGCGCCAGCAGCCCACGGACAGGGAATGGCTACACCTTC
>TRBJ1-1|-|-|TRBV11-3
CASSLGTGPNTEAFF
TGTGCCAGCAGCTTAGGTACAGGACCTAACACTGAAGCTTTCTTT
>TRBJ2-3|-|-|TRBV28
CASSLSRLSTDTQYF
TGTGCCAGCAGTTTATCGAGATTAAGCACAGATACGCAGTATTTT
>TRBJ2-1|-|-|TRBV12-5
CASPTDGREQFF
TGTGCTAGCCCCACAGACGGCCGGGAGCAGTTCTTC
>TRBJ1-5|-|-|TRBV18
CASSPWDTYQPQHF
TGTGCCAGCTCACCGTGGGACACTTATCAGCCCCAGCATTTT
>TRBJ2-1|-|-|TRBV4-1
CASSQDPSSTVRGQFF
TGCGCCAGCAGCCAAGATCCCTCCTCGACTGTTAGGGGGCAGTTCTTC
>TRBJ2-1|-|-|TRBV7-9
CASSLGQYNEQFF
TGTGCCAGCAGCCTAGGGCAATACAATGAGCAGTTCTTC
>TRBJ2-7|-|-|TRBV7-3
CASSFFYEQYF
TGTGCCAGCAGCTTCTTTTACGAGCAGTACTTC
>TRBJ1-5|TRBD1|-|TRBV19
CASSTRQGIYSNQPQHF
TGTGCCAGTAGTACTCGACAGGGCATTTATAGCAATCAGCCCCAGCATTTT
>TRBJ2-7|TRBD1|-|TRBV18
CASSPPGQGPYEQYF
TGTGCCAGCTCACCACCGGGACAGGGCCCCTACGAGCAGTACTTC
>TRBJ2-7|-|-|TRBV2
CASSAGRGFEQYF
TGTGCCAGCAGTGCTGGTCGGGGGTTCGAGCAGTACTTC
>TRBJ2-7|TRBD2|once|TRBV5-5
CASSLAGGPSYEQYF
TGTGCCAGCAGCTTGGCGGGAGGGCCCTCCTACGAGCAGTACTTC
>TRBJ2-1|-|-|TRBV7-9
CASTPDVAGPREQFF
TGTGCCAGCACCCCCGACGTTGCGGGACCACGGGAGCAGTTCTTC
>TRBJ2-7|TRBD1|-|TRBV6-5
CASSSLTGGLSYEQYF
TGTGCCAGCAGTTCTTTAACAGGGGGATTATCCTACGAGCAGTACTTC
>TRBJ2-1|-|-|TRBV7-2
CASSFVFGEQFF
TGTGCCAGCAGCTTCGTGTTCGGTGAGCAGTTCTTC
>TRBJ2-7|-|-|TRBV7-6
CASSLAGDEQYF
TGTGCCAGCAGCTTAGCCGGGGACGAGCAGTACTTC
>TRBJ2-1|TRBD2|once|TRBV18
CASSPGAGGPYNEQFF
TGTGCCAGCTCCCCAGGTGCGGGAGGTCCCTACAATGAGCAGTTCTTC
>TRBJ2-7|TRBD2|-|TRBV7-2
CASSLVHGRSSYEQYF
TGTGCCAGCAGCTTAGTCCACGGGAGGAGCTCCTACGAGCAGTACTTC
>TRBJ1-5|-|-|TRBV5-1
CASSLVASINQPQHF
TGCGCCAGCAGCTTGGTGGCCAGTATCAATCAGCCCCAGCATTTT
>TRBJ2-7|-|-|TRBV5-1
CASSQGGGSYEQYF
TGCGCCAGCAGCCAGGGGGGCGGCTCCTACGAGCAGTACTTC